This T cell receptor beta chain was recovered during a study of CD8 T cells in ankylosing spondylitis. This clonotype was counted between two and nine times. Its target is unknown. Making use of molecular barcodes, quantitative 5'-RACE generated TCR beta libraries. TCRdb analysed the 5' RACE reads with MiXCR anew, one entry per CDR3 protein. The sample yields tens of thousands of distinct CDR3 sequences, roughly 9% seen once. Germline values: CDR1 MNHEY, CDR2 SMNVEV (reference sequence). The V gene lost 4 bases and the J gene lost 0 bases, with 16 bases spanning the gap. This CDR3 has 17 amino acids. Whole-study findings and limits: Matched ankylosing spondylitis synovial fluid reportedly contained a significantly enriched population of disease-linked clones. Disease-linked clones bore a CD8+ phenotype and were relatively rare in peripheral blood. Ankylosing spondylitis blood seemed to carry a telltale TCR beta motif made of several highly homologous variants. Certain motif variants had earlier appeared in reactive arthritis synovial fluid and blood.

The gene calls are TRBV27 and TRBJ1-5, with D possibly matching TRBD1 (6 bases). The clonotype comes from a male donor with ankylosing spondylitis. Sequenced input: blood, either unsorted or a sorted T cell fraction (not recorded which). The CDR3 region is CASSSFGTPYSNQPQHF. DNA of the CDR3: TGTGCCAGCAGTTCGTTTGGGACACCCTATAGCAATCAGCCCCAGCATTTT.